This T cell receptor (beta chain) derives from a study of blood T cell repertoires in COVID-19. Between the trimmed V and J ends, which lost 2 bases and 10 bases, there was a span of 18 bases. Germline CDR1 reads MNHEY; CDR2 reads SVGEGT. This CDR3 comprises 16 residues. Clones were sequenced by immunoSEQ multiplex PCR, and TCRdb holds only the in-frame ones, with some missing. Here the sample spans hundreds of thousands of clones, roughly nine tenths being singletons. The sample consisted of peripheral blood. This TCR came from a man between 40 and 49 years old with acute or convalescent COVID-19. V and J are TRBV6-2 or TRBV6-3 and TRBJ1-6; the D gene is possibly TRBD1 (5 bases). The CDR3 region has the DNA TGTGCCAGCAGTTACGCCAGGGAAAAAAGGGGATCACCCCTCCACTTT. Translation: CASSYAREKRGSPLHF.